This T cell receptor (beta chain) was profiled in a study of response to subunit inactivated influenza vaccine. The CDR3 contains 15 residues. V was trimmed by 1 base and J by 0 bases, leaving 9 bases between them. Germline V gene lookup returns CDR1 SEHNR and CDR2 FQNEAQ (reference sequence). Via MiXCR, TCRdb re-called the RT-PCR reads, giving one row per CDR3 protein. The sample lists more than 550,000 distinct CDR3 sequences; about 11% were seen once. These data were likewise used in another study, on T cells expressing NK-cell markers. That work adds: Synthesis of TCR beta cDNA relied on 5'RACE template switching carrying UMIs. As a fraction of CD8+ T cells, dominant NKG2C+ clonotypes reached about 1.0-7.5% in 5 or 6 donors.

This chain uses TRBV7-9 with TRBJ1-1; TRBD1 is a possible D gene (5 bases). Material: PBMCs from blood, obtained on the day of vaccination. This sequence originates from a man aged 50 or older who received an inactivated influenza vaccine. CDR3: CASSLDRLLNTEAFF. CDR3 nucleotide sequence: TGTGCCAGCAGCTTAGACAGGTTGTTGAACACTGAAGCTTTCTTT.